This TCR beta chain is from a study of cytomegalovirus exposure and HLA in healthy donors. Study at large: As an earlier analysis found, around 170 million T cells yielded approximately 110 million unique TCR beta sequences. A preliminary data release comprised about 85 million unique TCRs obtained from HLA-typed donors.

A multiplex PCR was run with 60 Vbeta primers and 13 Jbeta primers. TCRdb's copy holds only in-frame clones and misses some; the assay was immunoSEQ multiplex PCR. The table has 100,000 to 150,000 clones, more than 70% seen once; the top ten hold roughly 1%. The study's findings and limits: A later analysis linked a missense DCLRE1C variant to TCR beta V- and J-gene trimming. The dataset shows that most TCR sequences were rare, while some public TCRs occurred in many donors.

A remark on this clone: Its cognate antigen is unknown.

This clonotype was sampled from an older woman in good health and CMV-seronegative. The specimen sequenced was PBMCs.

CDR3 amino acids: CASSLGQGDGYTF. CDR3 nucleotide sequence: TGCGCCAGCAGCTTGGGACAGGGGGACGGCTACACCTTC. The chain recombines TRBV5-1 with TRBJ1-2, with TRBD1 identical over 9 bases. V lost 0 bases to trimming and J lost 8 bases; unmatched junction nucleotides: 2. Germline CDR1 SGHRS, CDR2 YFSETQ. The CDR3 loop spans 13 amino acids.